What follows are 29 T cell receptor beta chains derived from one specimen sequenced in a study of regulatory T cells in long-lasting Graves disease. As to time point: persistent/refractory GD, antithyroid drugs over 5 years with positive TRAb. PBMCs were the source of the RNA used for TCR sequencing. Sequencing libraries for TCR beta were prepared with iRepertoire HTBI primers and Arm-PCR of CDR3 regions. TCRdb called the multiplex PCR reads again in MiXCR, with one record for every CDR3 protein. Among roughly 400,000 distinct CDR3 sequences listed, around 20% were seen once. The sample here was peripheral blood mononuclear cells (PBMCs), taken when the disease was refractory, from a patient treated with antithyroid drugs. Receptors were obtained from a female donor with Graves disease.

A few counts support this clonotype. The chain employs TRBV14 and TRBJ2-7; TRBD2 matches 9 bases. The CDR3 is made up of 17 amino acids. The germline V gene encodes CDR1 SGHDN and CDR2 FVKESK. V lost 0 bases and J lost 4; bases outside the gene matches: 10. The CDR3 loop is CASSQDPVVTSGYEQYF. The CDR3 nucleotides are TGTGCCAGCAGCCAAGATCCAGTCGTGACTAGCGGATACGAGCAGTACTTC.

This clonotype was observed a few times. One end of the junction does not line up with germline, which may come from a read error. This chain joins TRBV20-1 and TRBJ2-7; the match to TRBD1 covers 8 bases. Germline CDR1 and CDR2: DFQATT and SNEGSKA (reference sequence). This CDR3 spans 15 amino acids. CDR3 coding DNA: TGCAGTGCTAGAGGGCGTAGACAGGGGTCCTCCGAGCAGTACTTC. Its translation: CSARGRRQGSSEQYF.

This clonotype was seen ten or more times. The chain uses TRBV2 and TRBJ1-4, with a tentative D call TRBD1 (5 bases). With 3 bases removed from V and 8 bases from J, the gap between germline ends came to 16 bases. Germline CDR1 and CDR2: SNHLY and FYNNEI. CDR3 size: 15 residues. This CDR3 is CASSDYPQGYEKLFF. The CDR3 nucleotides are TGTGCCAGCAGTGATTACCCCCAGGGTTACGAAAAACTGTTTTTT.

The chain recombines TRBV12-3 or TRBV12-4 with TRBJ2-1, with 8 bases fitting TRBD2. The junction had 8 bases not matched to a gene; V was cut back by 6 bases and J by 13 bases. The CDR3 loop spans 12 amino acids. This CDR3 reads CASSYTGTSQFF. The CDR3 DNA is TGTGCCAGCAGCTATACCGGGACTAGTCAGTTCTTC.

This clonotype was seen ten or more times. The chain employs TRBV20-1 and TRBJ1-2, with a weak D call TRBD1 (6 bases). CDR1 DFQATT and CDR2 SNEGSKA come from the germline V gene (reference sequence). The CDR3 length is 17 residues. V lost 6 bases and J 3 bases, leaving 26 bases between the germline ends. The CDR3 DNA reads as TGCAGTGCCCCCTCCTCCCCGGGACACCCAAGGGACTATGGCTACACCTTC. Translated, it gives CSAPSSPGHPRDYGYTF.

This clonotype was recorded many times. The chain couples TRBV28 to TRBJ1-1; a weak D match, TRBD1 (6 bases). The V and J ends lost 5 bases and 1 base respectively, with 8 bases between them. This CDR3 spans 13 amino acids. The germline V gene has CDR1 MDHEN and CDR2 SYDVKM. CDR3 protein: CASSTDRNTEAFF. The CDR3 nucleotides are TGTGCCAGCAGTACGGACAGGAACACTGAAGCTTTCTTT.

This clonotype has at least ten counts. J is TRBJ1-1 and V is TRBV12-3 or TRBV12-4, with D perhaps matching TRBD1 (6 bases). Trimming removed 5 bases from V and 8 bases from J, with 15 bases in between. The CDR3 length is 13 residues. CDR3 amino acids: CASSLTTGAEAFF. The CDR3 DNA reads as TGTGCCAGCAGTCTCACGACAGGCGCCGAAGCTTTCTTT.

V and J are TRBV30 and TRBJ2-5; D gene uncertain. CDR3 length: 13 amino acids. Trimming took off 0 bases at V and 5 bases at J, with 10 bases between the two ends. Germline loops: CDR1 GTSNPN, CDR2 SVGIG (reference sequence). CDR3 coding DNA: TGTGCCTGGAGTGTAGGTGGGATCGAGACCCAGTACTTC. It translates to CAWSVGGIETQYF.

The CDR3 here is CASSLAPGFSYNEQFF. Here the CDR3 DNA reads TGTGCCAGCAGCTTAGCCCCGGGGTTCTCCTACAATGAGCAGTTCTTC. The rearrangement links TRBV7-2 to TRBJ2-1; tentative D call: TRBD2 (5 bases). CDR3 length equals 16 residues. Trimming took off 0 bases at V and 0 bases at J, with 9 bases between the two ends. Germline V CDR1 and CDR2: SGHTA, FQGNSA.

The V gene is TRBV6-2 or TRBV6-3, the J gene TRBJ2-1; 7 bases match TRBD1. The CDR3 is made up of 15 amino acids. Germline V lookup: CDR1 MNHEY, CDR2 SVGEGT. After removal of 0 bases from V and 6 bases from J, the junction contained 5 bases not matched to a gene. The CDR3 region is CASSYSATGSNEQFF. The CDR3 DNA reads TGTGCCAGCAGTTACTCGGCGACAGGGTCCAATGAGCAGTTCTTC.

With respect to this clonotype: Just one base apart from a much larger clone, this may be a read error. The chain carries TRBV3-1 and TRBJ2-5; TRBD2 might be the D (6 bases). V lost 4 bases to trimming and J lost 13 bases, with 19 bases between them. CDR1 is LGHDT and CDR2 is YNNKEL in the germline V gene (reference sequence). CDR3 length equals 13 residues. For the CDR3, the DNA is TGTGCCAGCAGCCGAAAACAGAGGGCTAGCGCGTACTTC. Encoded protein: CASSRKQRASAYF.

Regarding this clonotype: A read error may explain this, as a much larger clone is one base away. V usage is TRBV20-1 and J usage is TRBJ2-7; the match to TRBD1 covers 9 bases. The J segment lost 4 bases and the V segment lost 3 bases, leaving 10 bases of the junction unmatched. Per germline, CDR1 DFQATT and CDR2 SNEGSKA (reference sequence). The CDR3 sequence is 15 residues long. The CDR3 nucleotides are TGCAGTGCTAGTCTATGGAGGGACAGGGCGTACGAGCAGTACTTC. It yields the protein CSASLWRDRAYEQYF.

The chain employs TRBV7-3 and TRBJ1-5; tentative D call: TRBD1 (5 bases). CDR1 and CDR2 from the germline V gene are SGHTA and FQGTGA. CDR3 size: 15 residues. V lost 6 bases and J 9 bases, leaving 21 bases between the germline ends. The CDR3 loop reads CASRSNPGLPWPQHF. The CDR3 DNA follows: TGTGCCAGCAGGTCAAACCCGGGACTCCCATGGCCCCAGCATTTT.

This clonotype showed up many times. The chain has TRBV29-1 and TRBJ1-1; D ambiguous. There are 15 residues in the CDR3. Germline assignment: CDR1 SQVTM and CDR2 ANQGSEA. V lost 0 bases to trimming and J lost 1 base, with 12 bases between them. CDR3 protein: CSVEDPHHGNTEAFF. The CDR3 nucleotides read TGCAGCGTTGAAGATCCACATCACGGGAACACTGAAGCTTTCTTT. Combining the CDR3 with reference TRBV29-1 and TRBJ1-1 gives the whole variable domain SAVISQKPSRDICQRGTSLTIQCQVDSQVTMMFWYRQQPGQSLTLIATANQGSEATYESGFVIDKFPISRPNLTFSTLTVSNMSPEDSSIYLCSVEDPHHGNTEAFFGQGTRLTVV.

This clonotype was seen a handful of times. The chain couples TRBV4-1 to TRBJ1-2; D is perhaps TRBD1 (6 bases). The CDR3 runs 15 residues. Looked up from germline, CDR1 is MGHRA and CDR2 is YSYEKL. V lost 5 bases and J lost 3, with 16 bases in between. The chain's CDR3 is CASSRTVEAYYGYTF. In nucleotides, the CDR3 is TGCGCCAGCAGCAGGACAGTTGAGGCCTACTATGGCTACACCTTC.

The chain is built from TRBV29-1 and TRBJ2-1; TRBD1 or TRBD2 may be the D gene (5 bases each). V lost 0 bases, J lost 9 bases, and 24 bases lay in between. Per the germline V gene, CDR1 is SQVTM and CDR2 is ANQGSEA. The CDR3 spans 17 residues. CDR3 nucleotide sequence: TGCAGCGTTGAAGATCACCCCAGGCTAGACACGGGGACTGAGCAGTTCTTC. This gives the protein CSVEDHPRLDTGTEQFF.

The table lists this clonotype with many counts. The CDR3 DNA is TGTGCCAGCAGTTACCCCCCGTCTACTATGAACACTGAAGCTTTCTTT. Its translation: CASSYPPSTMNTEAFF. V usage is TRBV6-2 or TRBV6-3 and J usage is TRBJ1-1; D ambiguous. V was cut by 2 bases and J by 0 bases, with 13 bases left in between. The CDR3 is 16 residues long. CDR1 is MNHEY, CDR2 SVGEGT, per germline.

Ten or more counts support this clonotype. This chain connects TRBV20-1 to TRBJ1-4; D perhaps matches TRBD1 (6 bases). Trimming cost V 5 bases and J 7 bases, with 14 bases left between them. Germline V lookup: CDR1 DFQATT, CDR2 SNEGSKA (reference sequence). The CDR3 is 13 amino acids. Written as DNA, the CDR3 is TGCAGTGCTGCGACAGGATCGGGTGAAAAACTGTTTTTT. Its protein product is CSAATGSGEKLFF.

This chain links TRBV14 with TRBJ2-7; D unclear. Trimming stripped 6 bases from V and 5 bases from J, with 14 bases between. Germline V lookup: CDR1 SGHDN, CDR2 FVKESK. The CDR3 spans 13 residues. The chain's CDR3 is CASRAPGNDEQYF. For the CDR3, the DNA is TGTGCCAGCAGGGCCCCTGGTAACGACGAGCAGTACTTC.

The chain uses TRBV5-6 and TRBJ2-5, with D maybe TRBD2 (7 bases). The CDR3 length is 14 residues. From germline, CDR1 is SGHDT and CDR2 YYEEEE. Trimming pared 4 bases from V and 2 bases from J, leaving 12 bases between. The CDR3 spells CASSRRGPQETQYF. Here the CDR3 DNA reads TGTGCCAGCAGCCGGCGGGGGCCGCAAGAGACCCAGTACTTC.

The sample holds many counts of this clonotype. V usage is TRBV6-5 and J usage is TRBJ1-1; 9 bases align to TRBD1. Losses at the gene ends were 4 bases for V and 7 bases for J; bases not matched to a gene: 7. Germline V CDR1 and CDR2: MNHEY, SVGAGI. The CDR3 runs to 14 residues. The CDR3 DNA reads TGTGCCAGCAGTTGGGACAGGGCTAACTTTGAAGCTTTCTTT. Translation: CASSWDRANFEAFF.

Note on this clonotype: This may stem from a read error, because a much larger clone lies one nucleotide away. The chain links TRBV6-2 or TRBV6-3 to TRBJ2-7, with D possibly being TRBD1 or TRBD2 (5 bases each). Per the germline V gene, CDR1 is MNHEY and CDR2 is SVGEGT. CDR3 size: 13 residues. CDR3 amino acids: CVSSYWGSYEQYF. CDR3 nucleotide sequence: TGTGTCAGCAGTTACTGGGGGTCCTACGAGCAGTACTTC.

This clonotype has a single count. One base away lies a much larger clone, so this may be a sequencing read error. The chain combines TRBV6-5 with TRBJ1-2; 7 nucleotides agree with TRBD1. The CDR3 has 16 amino acids. The V and J ends lost 0 bases and 8 bases, in that order; junction bases with no gene match: 12. CDR1 and CDR2 from the germline V gene are MNHEY and SVGAGI. The CDR3 loop is CASSYSSPGGFDGYTF. CDR3 sequence (DNA): TGTGCCAGCAGTTACTCGTCACCAGGGGGATTCGACGGCTACACCTTC.

This clonotype was picked up many times. The chain carries TRBV6-2 or TRBV6-3 and TRBJ1-2, with D perhaps TRBD1 (5 bases). The CDR3 is made up of 14 amino acids. Trimming shortened V by 4 bases and J by 8 bases, and 17 bases separated the two germline ends. From germline, CDR1 is MNHEY and CDR2 SVGEGT. The CDR3 nucleotides are TGTGCCAGCAGTTTAGACCGGGGCCTCGGGGGCTACACCTTC. It specifies CASSLDRGLGGYTF.

The J gene is TRBJ1-1, the V gene TRBV18; D ambiguous. The CDR3 runs to 14 residues. In germline, CDR1 is KGHSH, CDR2 LQKENI. Between the trimmed V and J ends, which lost 2 bases and 1 base, there was a span of 8 bases. CDR3 in DNA: TGTGCCAGCTCACCATCAGCGGAGAACACTGAAGCTTTCTTT. As protein: CASSPSAENTEAFF. Full variable domain (remainder filled in from reference TRBV18 and TRBJ1-1): NAGVMQNPRHLVRRRGQEARLRCSPMKGHSHVYWYRQLPEEGLKFMVYLQKENIIDESGMPKERFSAEFPKEGPSILRIQQVVRGDSAAYFCASSPSAENTEAFFGQGTRLTVV.

The J gene is TRBJ2-6, the V gene TRBV3-1, with D unresolved. V was pared by 0 bases and J by 0 bases, with 6 bases between. Germline assignment: CDR1 LGHDT and CDR2 YNNKEL (reference sequence). CDR3 length equals 16 residues. CDR3 protein: CASSQETRSGANVLTF. The CDR3 DNA is TGTGCCAGCAGCCAAGAGACGCGCTCTGGGGCCAACGTCCTGACTTTC.

With regard to this clonotype: One base away lies a much larger clone, so this may be a sequencing read error. V is TRBV7-2 and J is TRBJ2-5; D possibly corresponds to TRBD2 (6 bases). The V end was cut by 4 bases, the J end by 2 bases, with 20 bases between. The CDR3 covers 17 residues. Germline V gene data show CDR1 as SGHTA and CDR2 as FQGNSA. The CDR3, as DNA: TGTGCCAGCAGCTCCTGCACCCCGGGAGACCCACAAGAGACCCAGTACTTC. This gives the protein CASSSCTPGDPQETQYF.

This clonotype was recorded many times. The chain has TRBV29-1 and TRBJ2-5; 10 bases align to TRBD2. Trimming removed 4 bases from V and 3 bases from J; junction bases left unmatched: 8. Germline-derived CDR1 and CDR2 are SQVTM and ANQGSEA. The length of the CDR3 is 15 residues. The CDR3 here is CSVAVSSGRKETQYF. The DNA for the CDR3 is TGCAGCGTTGCAGTGTCTAGCGGGAGAAAAGAGACCCAGTACTTC.

In this sample, this clonotype turned up many times. This rearrangement joins TRBV12-3 or TRBV12-4 to TRBJ2-7, with 9 bases identical to TRBD1. CDR3 length equals 12 residues. Germline trimming cut 4 bases from V and 10 bases from J; bases unmatched to any gene: 5. This CDR3 reads CASSYGQGPQYF. The CDR3 bases are TGTGCCAGCAGTTACGGACAGGGGCCTCAGTACTTC.